This TCR beta chain originates from a study of OX40 agonist ivuxolimab in advanced cancers. Study background: At 0.01 to 10 mg/kg, ivuxolimab was administered intravenously to patients every 2 weeks. Study-wide results and limits: Antigens targeted by the expanded peripheral T cells were not determined.

Points on this clone: Its target is not known.

CDR1 is MDHEN and CDR2 is SYDVKM in the germline V gene. Trimming took 3 bases from V and 4 from J, leaving 9 bases between them. The CDR3 loop spans 14 amino acids. Assay used: immunoSEQ multiplex PCR; TCRdb lists only in-frame clones, some missing. The sample yields over 60,000 clones, about four fifths seen once. The V call is TRBV28, the J call TRBJ2-2, with D perhaps matching TRBD1 (5 bases). Specimen: CD4+ or CD8+ T cells sorted from blood, collected in a trial of the OX40 agonist ivuxolimab. The TCR sequence derives from an adult with an advanced solid tumor such as melanoma, head and neck, liver or kidney cancer. In DNA form, the CDR3 reads TGTGCCAGCAGTTTCTTTGGGGCCACCGGGGAGCTGTTTTTT. Translated, it gives CASSFFGATGELFF.